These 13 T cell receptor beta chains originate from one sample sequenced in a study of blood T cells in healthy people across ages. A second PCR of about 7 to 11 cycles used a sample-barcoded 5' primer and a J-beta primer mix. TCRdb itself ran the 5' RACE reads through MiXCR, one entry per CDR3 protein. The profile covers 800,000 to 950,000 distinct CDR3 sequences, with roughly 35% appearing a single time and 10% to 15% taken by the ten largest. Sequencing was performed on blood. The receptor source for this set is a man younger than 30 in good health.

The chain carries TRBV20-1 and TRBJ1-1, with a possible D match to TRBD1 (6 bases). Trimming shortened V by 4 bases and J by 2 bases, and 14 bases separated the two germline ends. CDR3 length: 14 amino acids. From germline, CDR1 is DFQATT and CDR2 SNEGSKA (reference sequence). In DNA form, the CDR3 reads TGCAGTGCTAACCGGGGGGCGGTAAACACTGAAGCTTTCTTT. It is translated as CSANRGAVNTEAFF.

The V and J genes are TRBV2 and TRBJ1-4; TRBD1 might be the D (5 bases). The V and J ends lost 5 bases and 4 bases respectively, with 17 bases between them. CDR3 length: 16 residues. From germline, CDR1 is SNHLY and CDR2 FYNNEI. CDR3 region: CASSPLRTSINEKLFF. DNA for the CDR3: TGTGCCAGCAGTCCGCTCCGGACATCCATTAATGAAAAACTGTTTTTT.

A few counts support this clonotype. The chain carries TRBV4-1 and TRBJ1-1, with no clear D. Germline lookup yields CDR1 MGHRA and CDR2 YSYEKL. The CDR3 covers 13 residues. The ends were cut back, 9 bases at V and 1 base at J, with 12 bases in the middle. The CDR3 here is CASKTPGNTEAFF. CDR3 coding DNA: TGCGCCAGTAAGACTCCAGGGAACACTGAAGCTTTCTTT.

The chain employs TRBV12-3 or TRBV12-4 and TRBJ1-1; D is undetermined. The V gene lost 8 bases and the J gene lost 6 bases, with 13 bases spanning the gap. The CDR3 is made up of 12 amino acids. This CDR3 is CASGYYRAEAFF. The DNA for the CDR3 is TGTGCCAGCGGCTACTATCGGGCTGAAGCTTTCTTT.

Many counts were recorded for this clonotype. The CDR3 DNA is TGTGCCAGCAGCCCCCCAAGTAATCAGCCCCAGCATTTT. Its protein is CASSPPSNQPQHF. The rearrangement joins TRBV4-2 to TRBJ1-5, with D unclear. The CDR3 is made up of 13 amino acids. The germline V and J ends were trimmed by 4 bases and 4 bases, with 8 bases remaining between them. The V gene's germline CDR1 is LGHNA and CDR2 YNFKEQ.

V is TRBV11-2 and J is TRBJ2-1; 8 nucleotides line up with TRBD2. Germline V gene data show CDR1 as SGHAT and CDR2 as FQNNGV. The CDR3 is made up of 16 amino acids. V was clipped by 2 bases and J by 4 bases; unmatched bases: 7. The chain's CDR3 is CASSLRTGGHYNEQFF. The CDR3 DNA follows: TGTGCCAGCAGCTTAAGAACGGGGGGGCATTACAATGAGCAGTTCTTC.

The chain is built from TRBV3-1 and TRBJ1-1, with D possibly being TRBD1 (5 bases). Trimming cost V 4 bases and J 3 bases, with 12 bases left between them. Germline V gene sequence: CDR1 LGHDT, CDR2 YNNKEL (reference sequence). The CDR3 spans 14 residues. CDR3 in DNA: TGTGCCAGCAGCCTGACCGTGGGGGACACTGAAGCTTTCTTT. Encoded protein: CASSLTVGDTEAFF.

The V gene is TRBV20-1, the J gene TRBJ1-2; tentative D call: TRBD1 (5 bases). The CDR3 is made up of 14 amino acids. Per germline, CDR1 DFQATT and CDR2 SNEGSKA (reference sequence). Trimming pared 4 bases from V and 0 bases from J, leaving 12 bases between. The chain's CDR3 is CSAIRGRSNYGYTF. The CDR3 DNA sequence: TGCAGTGCTATTCGGGGCAGATCTAACTATGGCTACACCTTC.

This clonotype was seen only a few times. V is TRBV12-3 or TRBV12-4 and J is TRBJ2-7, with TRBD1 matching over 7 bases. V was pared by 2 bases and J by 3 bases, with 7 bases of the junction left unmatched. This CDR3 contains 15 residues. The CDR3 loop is CASSLKGTDNYEQYF. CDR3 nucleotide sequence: TGTGCCAGCAGTTTAAAGGGGACAGACAACTACGAGCAGTACTTC.

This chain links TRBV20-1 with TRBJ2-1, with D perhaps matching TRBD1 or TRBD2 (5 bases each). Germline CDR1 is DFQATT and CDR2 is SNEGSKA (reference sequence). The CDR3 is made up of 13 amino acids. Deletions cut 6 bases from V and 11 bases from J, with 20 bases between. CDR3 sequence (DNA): TGCAGTGCGAGGCCGGGCAACTCGGGGCAGCAGTTCTTC. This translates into CSARPGNSGQQFF.

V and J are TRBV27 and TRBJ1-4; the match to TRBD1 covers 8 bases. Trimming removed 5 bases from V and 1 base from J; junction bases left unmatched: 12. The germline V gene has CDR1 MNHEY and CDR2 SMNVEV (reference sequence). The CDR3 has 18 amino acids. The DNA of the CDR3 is TGTGCCAGCAGTCGGCGGGGCAGGGGGCTAGGAACTAATGAAAAACTGTTTTTT. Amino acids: CASSRRGRGLGTNEKLFF.

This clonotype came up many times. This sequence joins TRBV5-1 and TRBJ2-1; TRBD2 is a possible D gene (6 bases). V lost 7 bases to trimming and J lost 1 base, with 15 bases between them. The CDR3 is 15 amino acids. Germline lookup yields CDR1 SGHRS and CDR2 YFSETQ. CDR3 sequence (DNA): TGCGCCAGCGGCCCGGAGGGCCCATCCTACAATGAGCAGTTCTTC. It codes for CASGPEGPSYNEQFF.

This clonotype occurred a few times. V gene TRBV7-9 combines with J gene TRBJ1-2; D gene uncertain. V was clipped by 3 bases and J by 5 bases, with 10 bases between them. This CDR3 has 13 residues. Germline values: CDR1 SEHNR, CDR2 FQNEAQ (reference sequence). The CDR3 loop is CASSFDGRYGYTF. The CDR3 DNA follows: TGTGCCAGCAGCTTCGACGGAAGATATGGCTACACCTTC. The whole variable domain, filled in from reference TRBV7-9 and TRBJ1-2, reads DTGVSQNPRHKITKRGQNVTFRCDPISEHNRLYWYRQTLGQGPEFLTYFQNEAQLEKSRLLSDRFSAERPKGSFSTLEIQRTEQGDSAMYLCASSFDGRYGYTFGSGTRLTVV.